Here is one TCR beta chain with its context. Its matching antigen is unknown. The table came from immunoSEQ multiplex PCR; TCRdb's copy has only in-frame clones and leaves some out. The sample comprises some 48,000 clones, 78% of which are singletons, and roughly 0.76% rests with the top ten. There are 18 residues in the CDR3. Per germline, CDR1 SGHTA and CDR2 FQGNSA. V lost 5 bases and J 2 bases, leaving 24 bases between the germline ends. These data originate in a study of memory CD4+ T cells and cytomegalovirus serostatus. Looking at the study overall: Of the healthy Belgian adults, nine or ten were CMV seropositive and fewer than 30 seronegative. Study findings and constraints: Suggested: most of the CMV-linked TCR signature lies in CD4+ memory cells. Of 150 to 200 reported CMV TCRbeta sequences, some 67 were found in memory CD4+ repertoires.

Single viable CD3+CD4+CD8-CD45RO+ cells were sorted as the memory CD4+ T cells. Donors' CMV status reflects serum IgG against pp150, pp28, p38, p52. The TCR was taken from an adult in good health and CMV-seronegative. The gene calls are TRBV7-2 and TRBJ1-2; TRBD1 is a possible D gene (5 bases). The sequenced sample was memory CD4+ T cells from blood. The CDR3 DNA follows: TGTGCCAGCAGCCCGCAGGGACTCCTGAGGATTGCCAACTATGGCTACACCTTC. Translating it yields CASSPQGLLRIANYGYTF.